This T cell receptor beta chain was sequenced for a study of blood T cell repertoires in COVID-19. Participant age was roughly 18 to 89 years, and participants resided in approximately 24 US areas. Each recovered donor of Cohort 3 presented with two negative PCRs, clearance, or symptom resolution. Sequencing was performed with immunoSEQ multiplex PCR; in TCRdb, only in-frame clones are kept and a portion is missing. The table includes around 280,000 clones, around nine tenths detected once. Germline V lookup: CDR1 MNHEY, CDR2 SMNVEV (reference sequence). This CDR3 comprises 16 residues. Losses at the gene ends were 2 bases for V and 3 bases for J; bases not matched to a gene: 2.

The chain links TRBV27 to TRBJ1-4, with 11 bases lining up with TRBD1. The sample was PBMCs or T cells enriched from blood (not recorded which). The receptor comes from a woman aged 40-49 years who had recovered from COVID-19. CDR3 in amino acids: CASSLGQGAANEKLFF. The CDR3 DNA sequence: TGTGCCAGCAGTTTAGGACAGGGGGCTGCTAATGAAAAACTGTTTTTT. The complete variable domain, with remaining parts taken from reference TRBV27 and TRBJ1-4, reads EAQVTQNPRYLITVTGKKLTVTCSQNMNHEYMSWYRQDPGLGLRQIYYSMNVEVTDKGDVPEGYKVSRKEKRNFPLILESPSPNQTSLYFCASSLGQGAANEKLFFGSGTQLSVL.